Shown below are 11 T cell receptor beta chains from a single sample sequenced in a study of T cell repertoires in cytomegalovirus infection. MiXCR, run by TCRdb on the reads, gives a single entry per CDR3 protein. The repertoire holds about 130,000 distinct CDR3 sequences, with roughly 8.2% as singletons. The sample was PBMCs. The receptors derive from a human donor in good health (CMV status not recorded). Some clones in this sample may be carry-over from other donors' samples.

The chain combines TRBV12-5 with TRBJ1-5; possibly TRBD1 for D (6 bases). The germline V gene has CDR1 LGHNT and CDR2 FRNRAP. Trimming left V 1 base short and J 14 bases short, with 12 bases between. This CDR3 has 12 amino acids. CDR3: CASGLDDRTEHF. CDR3 bases: TGTGCTAGTGGTTTGGACGACAGGACAGAGCATTTT.

At least ten counts were recorded for this clonotype. V is TRBV28 and J is TRBJ1-2; D possibly corresponds to TRBD1 (6 bases). CDR1 is MDHEN and CDR2 is SYDVKM in the germline V gene. This CDR3 region has 17 residues. The V and J ends lost 3 bases and 5 bases respectively, with 22 bases between them. CDR3 nucleotide sequence: TGTGCCAGCAGTTTTCCCACCTCAGGGGAAGATCCTTATGGCTACACCTTC. This codes for CASSFPTSGEDPYGYTF.

This clonotype has at least ten counts. The chain combines TRBV2 with TRBJ2-3; 8 bases match TRBD2. V shed 3 bases and J 2 bases; nucleotides not matched to a gene: 10. The CDR3 totals 17 residues. Germline CDR1 and CDR2: SNHLY and FYNNEI. The CDR3 nucleotides are TGTGCCAGCAGTGATAGTCCGGGACTAGTAACCACAGATACGCAGTATTTT. This translates into CASSDSPGLVTTDTQYF.

This clonotype appeared many times. The chain combines TRBV2 with TRBJ2-7; 7 nucleotides match TRBD1. Losses at the gene ends were 4 bases for V and 3 bases for J; bases not matched to a gene: 3. CDR3 size: 13 residues. CDR1 is SNHLY and CDR2 is FYNNEI in the germline V gene. In DNA, the CDR3 is TGTGCCAGCAGTGCGGGACAGATCTACGAGCAGTACTTC. Amino acid sequence: CASSAGQIYEQYF.

This clonotype was detected ten times or more. This chain connects TRBV2 to TRBJ1-1; D is unresolved. Germline V gene data show CDR1 as SNHLY and CDR2 as FYNNEI. This CDR3 has 13 amino acids. Between the trimmed V and J ends, which lost 4 bases and 5 bases, there was a span of 11 bases. The CDR3 is CASSVSGGTEAFF. As DNA, the CDR3 is TGTGCCAGCAGTGTTTCGGGCGGGACTGAAGCTTTCTTT.

This clonotype was seen many times. The chain has TRBV7-3 and TRBJ1-1; unclear D gene. Trimming cost V 8 bases and J 0 bases, with 16 bases left between them. Germline CDR1 reads SGHTA; CDR2 reads FQGTGA. The CDR3 is 15 residues long. Here the CDR3 reads CASPTTGWLNTEAFF. In DNA form, the CDR3 reads TGTGCCAGCCCTACCACCGGATGGCTGAACACTGAAGCTTTCTTT.

This clonotype has a count of ten or more. The chain has TRBV12-3 or TRBV12-4 and TRBJ1-5; tentatively, D is TRBD1 (5 bases). CDR3 length: 14 residues. V lost 10 bases, J lost 2 bases, and 15 bases lay in between. The CDR3 DNA is TGTGCCACCACCCGGGGCCGGGGCAATCAGCCCCAGCATTTT. It encodes CATTRGRGNQPQHF.

This clonotype was counted at least ten times. The gene calls are TRBV11-2 and TRBJ2-1; 9 bases align to TRBD2. CDR1 is SGHAT, CDR2 FQNNGV, per germline. This CDR3 has 15 amino acids. Losses at the gene ends were 1 base for V and 4 bases for J; bases not matched to a gene: 2. The CDR3 here is CASSLGRGGYNEQFF. The CDR3 DNA reads as TGTGCCAGCAGCTTAGGGCGGGGGGGGTACAATGAGCAGTTCTTC.

The chain joins TRBV5-6 to TRBJ2-3, with TRBD2 matching 7 bases. V lost 4 bases and J lost 3; bases outside the gene matches: 8. The length of the CDR3 is 15 residues. Germline CDR1 is SGHDT and CDR2 is YYEEEE. The CDR3: CASSPGGGRTDTQYF. CDR3 in DNA: TGTGCCAGCAGCCCTGGGGGGGGGAGGACAGATACGCAGTATTTT. The full variable domain, in which reference TRBV5-6 and TRBJ2-3 provide the parts outside the CDR3, is DAGVTQSPTHLIKTRGQQVTLRCSPKSGHDTVSWYQQALGQGPQFIFQYYEEEERQRGNFPDRFSGHQFPNYSSELNVNALLLGDSALYLCASSPGGGRTDTQYFGPGTRLTVL.

This clonotype was seen ten or more times. This chain connects TRBV29-1 to TRBJ2-1; the match to TRBD1 covers 9 bases. J lost 4 bases, V lost 6 bases, and 7 bases had no gene match. This CDR3 has 14 amino acids. Germline CDR1 and CDR2: SQVTM and ANQGSEA. CDR3 amino acids: CSVGGQGRYNEQFF. CDR3 in DNA: TGCAGCGTGGGAGGACAGGGGAGATACAATGAGCAGTTCTTC.

The sample holds a few counts of this clonotype. The chain combines TRBV27 with TRBJ2-4, with D hard to call. Looked up from germline, CDR1 is MNHEY and CDR2 is SMNVEV (reference sequence). The CDR3 loop spans 16 amino acids. The V gene lost 7 bases and the J gene lost 0 bases, with 16 bases spanning the gap. The chain's CDR3 is CASTLGRVLAKNIQYF. CDR3 nucleotide sequence: TGTGCCAGCACCCTAGGACGTGTCCTAGCCAAAAACATTCAGTACTTC.